The next 9 T cell receptor beta chains were all read from a single sample in a study of blood T cell repertoires in COVID-19. Sequenced by immunoSEQ multiplex PCR; TCRdb stores in-frame clones only, minus some. The sample holds approximately 80,000 clones; 70% to 80% are singletons and the top ten take approximately 15%. Input material: peripheral blood. Every receptor here comes from a man in his sixties or seventies with active or convalescent COVID-19.

V usage is TRBV6-1 and J usage is TRBJ2-7, with 7 bases fitting TRBD1. The V segment lost 0 bases and the J segment 3 bases; nucleotides outside the gene matches: 2. Germline V gene sequence: CDR1 MNHNS, CDR2 SASEGT. CDR3 size: 14 residues. DNA of the CDR3: TGTGCCAGCAGTGAAGCCCCAGGGGGCTACGAGCAGTACTTC. This translates into CASSEAPGGYEQYF.

This chain links TRBV4-1 with TRBJ1-1; TRBD1 aligns across 10 bases. CDR1 is MGHRA, CDR2 YSYEKL, per germline. The J segment lost 3 bases and the V segment lost 2 bases, leaving 3 bases of the junction unmatched. The CDR3 has 15 residues. The CDR3 here is CASSQRQGAYTEAFF. The CDR3, as DNA: TGCGCCAGCAGCCAACGACAGGGGGCGTACACTGAAGCTTTCTTT.

This clone came up a few times. V usage is TRBV5-1 and J usage is TRBJ2-5; D is ambiguous. The CDR3 loop spans 13 amino acids. CDR1 is SGHRS and CDR2 is YFSETQ in the germline V gene. The V end lost 0 bases, the J end lost 3 bases, and 6 bases lay between the germline ends. This chain's CDR3 is CASSLDGEETQYF. DNA for the CDR3: TGCGCCAGCAGCTTGGACGGAGAAGAGACCCAGTACTTC.

This chain uses TRBV25-1 with TRBJ2-5, with D possibly matching TRBD2 (5 bases). V was shortened by 2 bases and J by 5 bases, with 18 bases between the two germline ends. CDR1 MGHDK and CDR2 SYGVNS come from the germline V gene. The CDR3 is made up of 16 amino acids. The CDR3 sequence: CASSEVVDSLQETQYF. As DNA, the CDR3 is TGTGCCAGCAGTGAAGTGGTGGACTCGCTCCAGGAGACCCAGTACTTC.

This chain joins TRBV3-1 (or the pseudogene TRBV3-2) and TRBJ2-5; possibly TRBD2 for D (5 bases). CDR3 length equals 14 residues. Germline CDR1 reads LGHDT; CDR2 reads YNNKEL (reference sequence). V gave up 3 bases and J gave up 5 bases, with 13 bases separating them. CDR3 sequence reads: CASSHRSADETQYF. CDR3 DNA sequence: TGTGCCAGCAGCCACCGGTCAGCGGATGAGACCCAGTACTTC.

V usage is TRBV19 and J usage is TRBJ1-5, with 7 bases identical to TRBD1. V shed 7 bases, J shed 2 bases, and the junction held 5 bases outside the gene matches. Germline lookup yields CDR1 LNHDA and CDR2 SQIVND (reference sequence). The CDR3 is made up of 14 amino acids. This CDR3 is CASNPTGGNQPQHF. CDR3 sequence (DNA): TGTGCCAGTAACCCAACAGGGGGCAATCAGCCCCAGCATTTT.

CDR3 protein: CASSLRGMSGETQYF. For the CDR3, the DNA is TGTGCCAGCAGCCTACGGGGTATGTCGGGAGAGACCCAGTACTTC. The V gene is TRBV5-4, the J gene TRBJ2-5, with a tentative D call TRBD2 (5 bases). V gave up 4 bases and J gave up 4 bases, with 17 bases separating them. This CDR3 comprises 15 residues. Germline V gene data show CDR1 as SGHNT and CDR2 as YYREEE (reference sequence).

This sequence joins TRBV2 and TRBJ2-7, with 11 bases matching TRBD1. CDR3 length equals 15 residues. V shed 2 bases, J shed 4 bases, and the junction held 4 bases outside the gene matches. Germline CDR1 is SNHLY and CDR2 is FYNNEI. This chain's CDR3 is CASSERDRGAYEQYF. CDR3 nucleotide sequence: TGTGCCAGCAGTGAAAGGGACAGGGGGGCTTACGAGCAGTACTTC.

The rearrangement links TRBV24-1 to TRBJ2-3; 9 bases are a match to TRBD2. The CDR3 extends over 16 amino acids. J was trimmed by 0 bases and V by 9 bases; bases with no gene match: 9. Germline loops: CDR1 KGHDR, CDR2 SFDVKD. CDR3 nucleotides: TGTGCCACCCAAGCTGGGCGGGGGGGAAGCACAGATACGCAGTATTTT. Translating gives CATQAGRGGSTDTQYF.